A single sample is the source of the 5 T cell receptor beta chains below, sequenced in a study of PD-1 blockade in classical Hodgkin lymphoma. Data came from immunoSEQ multiplex PCR; TCRdb stores just in-frame clones and leaves some out. The sample comprises about 2,900 clones, roughly three quarters of which are singletons, and roughly a quarter rests with the top ten. Time point indicated: cycle 4 day 1 (C4D1), after more than 5 weeks of nivolumab. There was relapse after autologous stem cell transplantation in every patient, and there was variation in brentuximab vedotin exposure. Magnetic negative selection of thawed PBMCs yielded the CD8+ T cells. Sequencing used CD8+ T cells from blood, obtained before the fourth cycle of nivolumab. The receptors were sampled from a human donor with classical Hodgkin lymphoma.

The chain couples TRBV7-6 to TRBJ1-2; possible D gene TRBD1, 5 bases. Trimming stripped 2 bases from V and 3 bases from J, with 13 bases between. CDR1 is SGHVS and CDR2 is FNYEAQ in the germline V gene. The CDR3 runs to 15 residues. The CDR3 DNA reads TGTGCCAGCAGCTTAAGAGGGGACTCTCACTATGGCTACACCTTC. Amino acids: CASSLRGDSHYGYTF.

In its sample, this clone was seen once. The rearrangement joins TRBV5-8 to TRBJ1-5, with D unresolved. Germline V lookup: CDR1 SGHTS, CDR2 YDEGEE. Trimming cost V 3 bases and J 4 bases, with 11 bases left between them. CDR3 length: 14 amino acids. This chain's CDR3 is CASSSGLTNQPQHF. The CDR3 DNA follows: TGTGCCAGCAGCTCAGGACTGACGAATCAGCCCCAGCATTTT. The full variable domain, completed using reference TRBV5-8 and TRBJ1-5, is EAGVTQSPTHLIKTRGQQATLRCSPISGHTSVYWYQQALGLGLQFLLWYDEGEERNRGNFPPRFSGRQFPNYSSELNVNALELEDSALYLCASSSGLTNQPQHFGDGTRLSIL.

The chain's CDR3 is CASSPGTVNTGELFF. Here the CDR3 DNA reads TGCGCCAGCAGTCCTGGGACAGTGAACACCGGGGAGCTGTTTTTT. The chain links TRBV10-1 to TRBJ2-2, with 7 bases aligning to TRBD1. Germline CDR1 is WNHNN and CDR2 is SYGVQD (reference sequence). The trim removed 5 bases at V and 1 base at J, leaving 4 bases unmatched. CDR3 size: 15 residues.

The chain uses TRBV7-8 and TRBJ1-4; 7 nucleotides line up with TRBD1. V lost 1 base to trimming and J lost 10 bases; unmatched junction nucleotides: 6. Germline assignment: CDR1 SGHVS and CDR2 FQNEAQ. The CDR3 runs 14 residues. The CDR3, as DNA: TGTGCCAGCAGCTTAGGCCAGGGGGTTGGAAAACTGTTTTTT. Protein product: CASSLGQGVGKLFF.

The chain recombines TRBV4-3 with TRBJ2-7; no clear D. From germline, CDR1 is LGHNA and CDR2 YSLEER. The CDR3 has 13 residues. Trimming took 4 bases from V and 6 from J, leaving 13 bases between them. The CDR3 reads CASSPFRESEQYF. The CDR3 DNA is TGCGCCAGCAGCCCCTTCCGCGAAAGCGAGCAGTACTTC.